This passage covers 22 T cell receptor beta chains from one sample sequenced in a study of blood T cell repertoires in COVID-19 (dated by TCRdb to about 2020). Libraries came from the immunoSEQ multiplex PCR assay. This immuneACCESS table, as held by TCRdb, lists in-frame sequences with V and J called but not all clones. Of the missing ones, under half trace to an unresolved V gene in checked studies; the others have no known cause. Present in this sample are 250,000 or so clones, around 83% of which were seen just once. Roughly 2% of the sample is in the top ten clones. Sequencing input: peripheral blood. The receptors originated from a man aged 25-40 years who had recovered from COVID-19.

The chain joins TRBV5-1 to TRBJ2-1; no firm D call. The V end was cut by 4 bases, the J end by 5 bases, with 16 bases between. This CDR3 region has 15 residues. Germline V gives CDR1 SGHRS, CDR2 YFSETQ. CDR3 region: CASSQPSPGNNEQFF. In DNA, the CDR3 is TGCGCCAGCAGCCAACCTTCCCCAGGTAACAATGAGCAGTTCTTC.

The chain employs TRBV5-1 and TRBJ2-1; D call uncertain. V lost 4 bases to trimming and J lost 0 bases, with 17 bases between them. This CDR3 has 17 amino acids. The germline V gene encodes CDR1 SGHRS and CDR2 YFSETQ. CDR3: CASSLSGTPGSYNEQFF. CDR3 coding DNA: TGCGCCAGCAGCCTTTCCGGAACGCCGGGCTCCTACAATGAGCAGTTCTTC.

This chain links TRBV6-4 with TRBJ1-2, with 7 bases matching TRBD1. J gave up 3 bases and V 6 bases, and 10 bases lay outside the gene matches. The CDR3 spans 15 residues. Germline assignment: CDR1 MRHNA and CDR2 SNTAGT. The CDR3 loop reads CASRRGQGGDYGYTF. As DNA, the CDR3 is TGTGCCAGCAGGCGCGGCCAGGGGGGTGACTATGGCTACACCTTC.

The CDR3 sequence: CAISDSGLFPYNEQFF. CDR3 coding DNA: TGTGCCATCAGTGACTCGGGACTGTTCCCCTACAATGAGCAGTTCTTC. This sequence joins TRBV10-3 and TRBJ2-1; D perhaps matches TRBD2 (6 bases). The CDR3 consists of 16 residues. CDR1 is ENHRY and CDR2 is SYGVKD in the germline V gene. V lost 3 bases, J lost 2 bases, and 14 bases lay in between.

The rearrangement links TRBV10-2 to TRBJ2-2; 7 bases agree with TRBD1. The CDR3 runs 14 residues. The germline CDR1 and CDR2 sequences are WSHSY and SAAADI. With 5 bases clipped from V and 5 bases from J, the junction kept 5 bases outside the gene matches. Here the CDR3 DNA reads TGCGCCAGCAGTAAACAGGGGTATACCGGGGAGCTGTTTTTT. Translation gives CASSKQGYTGELFF.

The chain is built from TRBV2 and TRBJ1-3, with a weak D call TRBD1 (6 bases). The germline V gene encodes CDR1 SNHLY and CDR2 FYNNEI. The CDR3 spans 13 residues. The V end was cut by 7 bases, the J end by 2 bases, with 9 bases between. The CDR3 sequence: CASTTGPGNTIYF. The CDR3 DNA sequence: TGTGCCAGCACGACAGGACCTGGAAACACCATATATTTT.

This clone was seen just once. The chain recombines TRBV10-3 with TRBJ1-2, with TRBD1 matching 7 bases. V lost 3 bases, J lost 0 bases, and 1 base stayed unmatched. CDR3 length equals 14 residues. Germline V gene lookup returns CDR1 ENHRY and CDR2 SYGVKD. In DNA, the CDR3 is TGTGCCATCAGTGATACAGGGGCTAACTATGGCTACACCTTC. This translates into CAISDTGANYGYTF.

The V call is TRBV5-1, the J call TRBJ2-7; 9 nucleotides agree with TRBD1. The ends lost 6 bases at V and 3 bases at J; junction bases unmatched: 10. The CDR3 consists of 15 residues. Germline V lookup: CDR1 SGHRS, CDR2 YFSETQ. As DNA, the CDR3 is TGCGCCAGCACCCTTACGCCGGGACAGGGCTACGAGCAGTACTTC. Its translation: CASTLTPGQGYEQYF. Drawing the rest from reference TRBV5-1 and TRBJ2-7, the complete variable domain is KAGVTQTPRYLIKTRGQQVTLSCSPISGHRSVSWYQQTPGQGLQFLFEYFSETQRNKGNFPGRFSGRQFSNSRSEMNVSTLELGDSALYLCASTLTPGQGYEQYFGPGTRLTVT.

The rearrangement uses TRBV28 and TRBJ1-1; D not certain. This CDR3 comprises 11 residues. The V and J ends lost 9 bases and 0 bases respectively, with 5 bases between them. Germline assignment: CDR1 MDHEN and CDR2 SYDVKM. The CDR3 spells CASRMNTEAFF. In DNA, the CDR3 is TGTGCCAGTAGAATGAACACTGAAGCTTTCTTT. The whole variable domain, remainder taken from reference TRBV28 and TRBJ1-1, is DVKVTQSSRYLVKRTGEKVFLECVQDMDHENMFWYRQDPGLGLRLIYFSYDVKMKEKGDIPEGYSVSREKKERFSLILESASTNQTSMYLCASRMNTEAFFGQGTRLTVV.

This chain connects TRBV5-6 to TRBJ1-6, with TRBD1 matching 10 bases. Germline trimming cut 4 bases from V and 10 bases from J; bases unmatched to any gene: 11. The CDR3 is 16 amino acids. The V gene's germline CDR1 is SGHDT and CDR2 YYEEEE. CDR3 nucleotides: TGTGCCAGCAGCAACCGGGACAGGGGTTTCCGATCACCCCTCCACTTT. Translating it yields CASSNRDRGFRSPLHF.

This CDR3 reads CASAEDYEQYF. In DNA form, the CDR3 reads TGTGCCAGCGCGGAGGATTACGAGCAGTACTTC. The V gene is TRBV2, the J gene TRBJ2-7; D may be TRBD2 (5 bases). There are 11 residues in the CDR3. V dropped 8 bases and J dropped 4 bases, with 9 bases sitting between them. Germline CDR1 reads SNHLY; CDR2 reads FYNNEI.

CDR3 DNA: TGTGCCAGCTGCAGTAGAGGCGGATACTACGAGCAGTACTTC. Translation: CASCSRGGYYEQYF. V is TRBV6-5 and J is TRBJ2-7; unclear D gene. The V gene's germline CDR1 is MNHEY and CDR2 SVGAGI. CDR3 length: 14 residues. Trimming left V 8 bases short and J 3 bases short, with 17 bases between.

The chain links TRBV5-4 to TRBJ1-1; 10 nucleotides match TRBD1. Germline loops: CDR1 SGHNT, CDR2 YYREEE (reference sequence). This CDR3 has 17 amino acids. Trimming removed 0 bases from V and 1 base from J; junction bases left unmatched: 6. The CDR3 nucleotides read TGTGCCAGCAGCTTGGCCATGGACAGGGGGGCGAACACTGAAGCTTTCTTT. As protein: CASSLAMDRGANTEAFF.

This clone was seen more than once but under ten times. This rearrangement joins TRBV5-1 to TRBJ2-7; D remains ambiguous. The CDR3 has 14 residues. The germline gives CDR1 SGHRS, CDR2 YFSETQ. The V gene lost 0 bases and the J gene lost 2 bases, with 9 bases spanning the gap. CDR3 in amino acids: CASSLGEFTYEQYV. For the CDR3, the DNA is TGCGCCAGCAGCTTGGGAGAATTTACCTACGAGCAGTACGTC.

V gene TRBV19 combines with J gene TRBJ1-4; a possible D gene is TRBD1 (5 bases). Germline CDR1 is LNHDA and CDR2 is SQIVND (reference sequence). V was shortened by 7 bases and J by 4 bases, with 19 bases between the two germline ends. This CDR3 is 16 amino acids long. CDR3: CASTKGTRRDNEKLFF. Written as DNA, the CDR3 is TGTGCCAGTACCAAGGGGACTCGGCGAGATAATGAAAAACTGTTTTTT.

V is TRBV3-1 (or the pseudogene TRBV3-2) and J is TRBJ1-5, with D possibly TRBD1 on 6 matching bases. Trimming removed 2 bases from V and 7 bases from J, with 12 bases in between. The germline CDR1 and CDR2 sequences are LGHDT and YNNKEL (reference sequence). This CDR3 contains 14 residues. This CDR3 is CASSQHEGDQPQHF. The CDR3 coding sequence is TGTGCCAGCAGCCAACACGAGGGGGACCAGCCCCAGCATTTT.

The V call is TRBV5-1, the J call TRBJ2-1; 10 nucleotides match TRBD2. Germline V gene data show CDR1 as SGHRS and CDR2 as YFSETQ. The CDR3 loop spans 14 amino acids. V lost 4 bases, J lost 6 bases, and 4 bases stayed unmatched. The CDR3 sequence: CASSNSGGSNEQFF. CDR3 bases: TGCGCCAGCAGCAATAGCGGGGGGTCCAATGAGCAGTTCTTC.

The chain carries TRBV18 and TRBJ2-5; TRBD2 matches 8 bases. Germline loops: CDR1 KGHSH, CDR2 LQKENI. This CDR3 region has 15 residues. Unmatched junction bases numbered 8, after V lost 3 bases and J lost 5 bases. CDR3 coding DNA: TGTGCCAGCTCACCTTCACTAGCGGAGGGGGAGACCCAGTACTTC. Translation gives CASSPSLAEGETQYF.

The chain has TRBV6-5 and TRBJ2-5; the D gene is possibly TRBD2 (6 bases). The V gene's germline CDR1 is MNHEY and CDR2 SVGAGI. This CDR3 has 14 amino acids. Trimming shortened V by 8 bases and J by 4 bases, and 17 bases separated the two germline ends. The CDR3 protein is CASHPGSGVETQYF. Here the CDR3 DNA reads TGTGCCAGCCACCCCGGGTCGGGGGTAGAGACCCAGTACTTC.

The J gene is TRBJ2-2, the V gene TRBV7-2, with TRBD1 matching over 11 bases. The V gene end was trimmed by 6 bases and the J gene end by 5 bases; junction bases not matched to a gene: 8. Germline V gene sequence: CDR1 SGHTA, CDR2 FQGNSA. CDR3 length equals 16 residues. CDR3 region: CASSRGGQGATGELFF. The CDR3 DNA reads as TGTGCCAGCAGTCGAGGAGGACAGGGGGCTACCGGGGAGCTGTTTTTT.

The chain joins TRBV13 to TRBJ1-1, with 9 nucleotides matching TRBD1. This CDR3 comprises 14 residues. V trimming: 4 bases; J trimming: 5 bases; junction bases outside the gene matches: 5. Germline loops: CDR1 PRHDT, CDR2 FYEKMQ (reference sequence). CDR3 residues: CASSSDRGRTEAFF. The DNA of the CDR3 is TGTGCCAGCAGCTCCGACAGGGGGAGGACTGAAGCTTTCTTT.

This chain links TRBV11-2 with TRBJ2-1; 8 bases line up with TRBD2. Looked up from germline, CDR1 is SGHAT and CDR2 is FQNNGV. This CDR3 spans 16 amino acids. The J segment lost 2 bases and the V segment lost 6 bases, leaving 9 bases of the junction unmatched. CDR3 DNA sequence: TGTGCCAGCAGATCACCCCGGGGGGGCGCCTACAATGAGCAGTTCTTC. Translation gives CASRSPRGGAYNEQFF.